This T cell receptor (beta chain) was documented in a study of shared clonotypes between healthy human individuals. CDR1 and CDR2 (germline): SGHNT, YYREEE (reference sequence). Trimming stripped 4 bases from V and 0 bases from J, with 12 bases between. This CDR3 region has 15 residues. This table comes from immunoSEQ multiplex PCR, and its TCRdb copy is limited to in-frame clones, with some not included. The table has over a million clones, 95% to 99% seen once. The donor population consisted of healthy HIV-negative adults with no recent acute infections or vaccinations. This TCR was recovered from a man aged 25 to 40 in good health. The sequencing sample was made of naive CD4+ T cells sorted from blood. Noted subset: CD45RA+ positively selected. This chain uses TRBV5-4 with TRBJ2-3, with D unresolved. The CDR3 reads CASSPWVKSTDTQYF. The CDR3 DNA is TGTGCCAGCAGCCCTTGGGTCAAGAGCACAGATACGCAGTATTTT.